This TCR beta chain emerged from a study of cytotoxic CD8 clonotypes in ibrutinib-treated CLL. A word on this clone: Its antigen is still unknown.

Around 2 micrograms of genomic DNA came from cryopreserved PBMCs for TCR beta libraries. The data were produced by immunoSEQ multiplex PCR, yet TCRdb's version contains in-frame clones alone and is incomplete. The sample yields 160,000 or so clones, less than 85% seen once. The length of the CDR3 is 14 residues. Per germline, CDR1 ENHRY and CDR2 SYGVKD. With 0 bases removed from V and 3 bases from J, the gap between germline ends came to 9 bases. General study points: While tracking circulating CD8+ T-cell counts, baseline clonality exceeded that of age-matched healthy donors. Sampling time points were not equivalent between sustained-remission and progressing patients.

V is TRBV10-3 and J is TRBJ2-7; D unresolved. The sequence derives from a human donor with chronic lymphocytic leukemia. The sequenced sample was PBMCs, obtained after 24 months of ibrutinib treatment. This CDR3 is CAISESTGVYEQYF. DNA of the CDR3: TGTGCCATCAGTGAGTCGACTGGAGTCTACGAGCAGTACTTC.